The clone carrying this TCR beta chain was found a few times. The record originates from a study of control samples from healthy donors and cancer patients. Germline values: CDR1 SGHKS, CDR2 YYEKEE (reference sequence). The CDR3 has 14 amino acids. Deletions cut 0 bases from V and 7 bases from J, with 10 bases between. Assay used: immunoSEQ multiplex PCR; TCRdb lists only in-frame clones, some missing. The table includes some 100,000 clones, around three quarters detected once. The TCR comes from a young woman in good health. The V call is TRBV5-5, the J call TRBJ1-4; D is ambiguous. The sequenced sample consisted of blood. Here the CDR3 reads CASSLGKGSEKLFF. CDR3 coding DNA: TGTGCCAGCAGCTTGGGAAAGGGAAGTGAAAAACTGTTTTTT.